Below, 27 T cell receptor beta chains from the same sample are listed, as sequenced in a study of T-cell reconstitution after alpha-beta-depleted transplantation in children. The authors prepared the TCRbeta library with unique molecular identifiers. TCRdb redid the calling of the PCR reads with MiXCR, one entry per CDR3 protein. The repertoire has approximately 640,000 distinct CDR3 sequences, approximately 16% of them found once; the top ten carry 1.1%. This specimen was PBMCs from the stem cell graft donor, taken from the stem cell graft. The receptors come from a human donor who donated a stem cell graft to a child with acute myeloid leukemia.

V and J are TRBV7-7 and TRBJ2-5; D is ambiguous. The CDR3 is 14 residues long. V dropped 4 bases and J dropped 2 bases, with 11 bases sitting between them. Germline V gene sequence: CDR1 SSHAT, CDR2 FNYEAQ (reference sequence). DNA of the CDR3: TGTGCCAGCAGCTACGACAACTCTCAAGAGACCCAGTACTTC. Translating gives CASSYDNSQETQYF.

This clonotype was observed a handful of times. This sequence joins TRBV20-1 and TRBJ2-1, with 8 bases matching TRBD2. Trimming at V came to 6 bases and at J to 5 bases, leaving 9 bases not matched to a gene. Germline lookup yields CDR1 DFQATT and CDR2 SNEGSKA (reference sequence). The CDR3 runs to 14 residues. CDR3 DNA sequence: TGCAGTGCCAACAAAGGGACTAGAAACAATGAGCAGTTCTTC. It encodes CSANKGTRNNEQFF.

The table lists this clonotype with a few counts. The rearrangement joins TRBV20-1 to TRBJ2-3; TRBD2 might be the D (7 bases). V gave up 1 base and J gave up 0 bases, with 29 bases separating them. Looked up from germline, CDR1 is DFQATT and CDR2 is SNEGSKA (reference sequence). The CDR3 loop spans 21 amino acids. The CDR3 loop reads CSARGGGRGNGAPISTDTQYF. The CDR3 DNA reads as TGCAGTGCTAGAGGGGGGGGTAGGGGGAACGGGGCCCCAATTAGCACAGATACGCAGTATTTT.

DNA for the CDR3: TGTGCAAGTCGCCCACAGAGAACCGGGACACAAAACACCGGGGAGCTGTTTTTT. Protein: CASRPQRTGTQNTGELFF. J is TRBJ2-2 and V is TRBV12-2; no check of the table's D call, TRBD1, against the DNA was made. TRBV12-2 is a pseudogene. The CDR3 is 18 residues long.

DNA for the CDR3: TGTGCCAGCAGCTTAGGCTGGCGGGGGGGCACAGATACGCAGTATTTT. Residues: CASSLGWRGGTDTQYF. The rearrangement links TRBV7-2 to TRBJ2-3; the match to TRBD2 covers 8 bases. The CDR3 runs 16 residues. V shed 1 base, J shed 1 base, and the junction held 4 bases outside the gene matches. Germline values: CDR1 SGHTA, CDR2 FQGNSA.

At least ten counts were recorded for this clonotype. The rearrangement joins TRBV10-3 to TRBJ2-1; 16 bases are shared with TRBD2. V dropped 7 bases and J dropped 7; count of bases not matched to a gene: 7. CDR1 is ENHRY and CDR2 is SYGVKD in the germline V gene. This CDR3 is 16 amino acids long. CDR3 bases: TGTGCCATCACCTCGGGACTAGCGGGGGGGCCGAATGAGCAGTTCTTC. This encodes CAITSGLAGGPNEQFF.

Points on this clonotype: One base away lies a much larger clone, so this may be a sequencing read error. The rearrangement uses TRBV29-1 and TRBJ1-2; a possible D gene is TRBD1 (5 bases). Trimming took off 1 base at V and 8 bases at J, with 11 bases between the two ends. In germline, CDR1 is SQVTM, CDR2 ANQGSEA. The length of the CDR3 is 12 residues. The CDR3 sequence: CSVEAREWGYTF. For the CDR3, the DNA is TGCAGCGTTGAAGCCAGGGAATGGGGCTACACCTTC.

This clonotype was recorded at least ten times. CDR3 protein: CASSFTSEISTQYF. For the CDR3, the DNA is TGTGCCAGCAGTTTTACTAGCGAGATTTCTACGCAGTATTTT. The rearrangement joins TRBV12-3 or TRBV12-4 to TRBJ2-3; 7 bases fit TRBD2. With V trimmed by 3 bases and J by 8 bases, 8 bases remained unmatched. CDR3 length: 14 residues.

This clonotype was observed a handful of times. V usage is TRBV7-2 and J usage is TRBJ2-3; D call uncertain. The CDR3 runs 14 residues. The V end was cut by 1 base, the J end by 4 bases, with 9 bases between. Germline CDR1 SGHTA, CDR2 FQGNSA. CDR3 nucleotides: TGTGCCAGCAGCTTAGAGCCGAGCGCAGATACGCAGTATTTT. Its translation is CASSLEPSADTQYF.

The sample holds many counts of this clonotype. V gene TRBV12-3 or TRBV12-4 combines with J gene TRBJ1-5; D unclear. This CDR3 is built from 14 residues. Trimming pared 8 bases from V and 6 bases from J, leaving 17 bases between. The CDR3 reads CASGFQVAAQPQHF. DNA for the CDR3: TGTGCCAGCGGATTCCAGGTGGCGGCTCAGCCCCAGCATTTT.

DNA of the CDR3: TGTGCCAGCAGCCCCGCCGGCAGGGGAAGAACAGATACGCAGTATTTT. It encodes CASSPAGRGRTDTQYF. V usage is TRBV7-9 and J usage is TRBJ2-3, with a tentative D call TRBD1 (6 bases). The V end lost 5 bases, the J end lost 3 bases, and 18 bases lay between the germline ends. CDR1 is SEHNR, CDR2 FQNEAQ, per germline (reference sequence). This CDR3 contains 16 residues.

The chain has TRBV15 and TRBJ2-3; tentative D call: TRBD1 (5 bases). This CDR3 is built from 15 residues. The V end was cut by 4 bases, the J end by 3 bases, with 14 bases between. Germline-derived CDR1 and CDR2 are LNHNV and YYDKDF (reference sequence). CDR3 DNA sequence: TGTGCCACCAGCATTAATGAGCCAGGGACAGATACGCAGTATTTT. It encodes CATSINEPGTDTQYF.

This clonotype was counted a few times. V usage is TRBV5-1 and J usage is TRBJ2-2; D possibly uses TRBD1 or TRBD2 (6 bases each). This CDR3 is 15 amino acids long. Trimming stripped 0 bases from V and 5 bases from J, with 11 bases between. Germline V gene data show CDR1 as SGHRS and CDR2 as YFSETQ. Here the CDR3 reads CASSLEQGGTGELFF. CDR3 in DNA: TGCGCCAGCAGCTTGGAACAGGGAGGTACCGGGGAGCTGTTTTTT.

This clonotype showed up many times. This chain uses TRBV20-1 with TRBJ2-3; TRBD1 aligns across 8 bases. This CDR3 has 16 residues. Germline assignment: CDR1 DFQATT and CDR2 SNEGSKA (reference sequence). J lost 2 bases, V lost 5 bases, and 12 bases had no gene match. CDR3 nucleotides: TGCAGTGCTCCGCATACAGGGGGTTTAGTCACAGATACGCAGTATTTT. The encoded protein is CSAPHTGGLVTDTQYF.

This clonotype was seen at least ten times. The chain combines TRBV7-2 with TRBJ1-5; 7 positions agree with TRBD1. Trimming removed 1 base from V and 5 bases from J; junction bases left unmatched: 2. The CDR3 consists of 14 residues. Germline CDR1 reads SGHTA; CDR2 reads FQGNSA. The CDR3 DNA is TGTGCCAGCAGCTTAGTCAGGGGGGATCAGCCCCAGCATTTT. It yields the protein CASSLVRGDQPQHF.

This clonotype appeared many times. The chain carries TRBV13 and TRBJ2-2; possible D gene TRBD1, 6 bases. Germline V gene sequence: CDR1 PRHDT, CDR2 FYEKMQ (reference sequence). V lost 9 bases, J lost 5 bases, and 13 bases lay in between. The CDR3 contains 13 residues. DNA for the CDR3: TGTGCCAGTACAGGGTTACGAACCGGGGAGCTGTTTTTT. Its protein is CASTGLRTGELFF.

This clonotype was seen a handful of times. The chain employs TRBV7-7 and TRBJ2-1; the D gene could be TRBD1 or TRBD2 (5 bases each). The V end lost 5 bases, the J end lost 9 bases, and 20 bases lay between the germline ends. The V gene's germline CDR1 is SSHAT and CDR2 FNYEAQ (reference sequence). CDR3 length: 15 residues. In DNA, the CDR3 is TGTGCCAGCAGCGGGGCCCTGGGGCTAGCCAGTGAGCAGTTCTTC. Its protein is CASSGALGLASEQFF.

The chain links TRBV7-9 to TRBJ2-1; the D gene is possibly TRBD1 (6 bases). This CDR3 spans 16 amino acids. V lost 2 bases to trimming and J lost 4 bases, with 15 bases between them. Germline-derived CDR1 and CDR2 are SEHNR and FQNEAQ (reference sequence). CDR3 nucleotide sequence: TGTGCCAGCAGCTTAACAGGACAGTCTGGTTACAATGAGCAGTTCTTC. This translates into CASSLTGQSGYNEQFF.

The V gene is TRBV5-5, the J gene TRBJ1-1; TRBD1 aligns across 7 bases. The CDR3 has 15 residues. CDR1 is SGHKS, CDR2 YYEKEE, per germline (reference sequence). V trimming: 4 bases; J trimming: 5 bases; junction bases outside the gene matches: 11. The CDR3, as DNA: TGTGCCAGCAGCCTGGACAGGCTCGGGGGTACTGAAGCTTTCTTT. It translates to CASSLDRLGGTEAFF.

This clonotype was seen ten or more times. The V gene is TRBV5-5, the J gene TRBJ2-4; D is possibly TRBD1 (7 bases). The CDR3 contains 14 residues. The V and J ends lost 3 bases and 5 bases respectively, with 12 bases between them. Looked up from germline, CDR1 is SGHKS and CDR2 is YYEKEE (reference sequence). The CDR3 sequence: CASSSTGTQNIQYF. The CDR3 DNA reads as TGTGCCAGCAGCTCGACAGGGACTCAAAACATTCAGTACTTC.

This clonotype was counted many times. The chain combines TRBV6-1 with TRBJ2-7, with D possibly matching TRBD1 (6 bases). The CDR3 loop spans 13 amino acids. Trimming left V 6 bases short and J 7 bases short, with 16 bases between. In germline, CDR1 is MNHNS, CDR2 SASEGT. The chain's CDR3 is CASRPQGFGEQYF. DNA of the CDR3: TGTGCCAGCAGACCGCAGGGGTTTGGAGAGCAGTACTTC.

V and J are TRBV6-5 and TRBJ1-2; no firm D call. Germline values: CDR1 MNHEY, CDR2 SVGAGI. The CDR3 covers 12 residues. The germline V and J ends were trimmed by 7 bases and 2 bases, with 8 bases remaining between them. The CDR3 loop reads CASTSGNYGYTF. The CDR3 region has the DNA TGTGCCAGCACTAGCGGCAACTATGGCTACACCTTC.

The chain combines TRBV4-3 with TRBJ1-2, with D unresolved. Germline values: CDR1 LGHNA, CDR2 YSLEER. V was trimmed by 0 bases and J by 4 bases, leaving 21 bases between them. The CDR3 extends over 18 amino acids. The CDR3 nucleotides read TGCGCCAGCAGCCAAGATCCTGGAGACTCCACTTTCCTCTATGGCTACACCTTC. This gives the protein CASSQDPGDSTFLYGYTF.

V is TRBV10-3 and J is TRBJ2-3; 13 bases are shared with TRBD2. V dropped 6 bases and J dropped 6; count of bases not matched to a gene: 9. Germline V gene sequence: CDR1 ENHRY, CDR2 SYGVKD. The CDR3 runs 16 residues. The CDR3, as DNA: TGTGCCATCAGCACTAGCGGGGGGGCCGGGACGGATACGCAGTATTTT. Residues: CAISTSGGAGTDTQYF.

This clonotype was recorded many times. V and J are TRBV6-5 and TRBJ1-6, with D unresolved. The CDR3 runs 13 residues. CDR1 is MNHEY, CDR2 SVGAGI, per germline. V was clipped by 2 bases and J by 7 bases, with 6 bases between them. The CDR3 is CASSYGRNSPLHF. The CDR3 nucleotides are TGTGCCAGCAGTTACGGACGGAATTCACCCCTCCACTTT.

This clonotype has a count of ten or more. As DNA, the CDR3 is TGTGCCATCAGTGAGTCTAAAAGTCAACCCCTCCACTTT. Its translation: CAISESKSQPLHF. This chain links TRBV10-3 with TRBJ1-6; D call uncertain. The CDR3 is 13 amino acids. Trimming left V 0 bases short and J 12 bases short, with 9 bases between. CDR1 and CDR2 (germline): ENHRY, SYGVKD.

The chain combines TRBV12-3 or TRBV12-4 with TRBJ2-3; TRBD2 matches 8 bases. V was clipped by 6 bases and J by 0 bases; unmatched bases: 8. The CDR3 has 16 amino acids. CDR3 nucleotide sequence: TGTGCCAGCAGCCGCGGGGGGACACCTAGCACAGATACGCAGTATTTT. This codes for CASSRGGTPSTDTQYF.